The T cell receptor (beta chain) under discussion was sequenced for a study of regulatory T cells in long-lasting Graves disease. Time point noted: newly diagnosed GD, antithyroid drugs for less than 3 months. The authors made the TCR library using RNA they extracted from PBMCs. A single count supports this clonotype. The germline CDR1 and CDR2 sequences are SGHAT and FQNNGV. The CDR3 consists of 18 residues. Germline trimming cut 5 bases from V and 0 bases from J; bases unmatched to any gene: 15. For TCR beta, libraries came from iRepertoire HTBI primers and Arm-PCR of CDR3 regions. TCRdb re-analysed the multiplex PCR reads in MiXCR, keeping a single row per CDR3 protein. The data hold 390,000 or so distinct CDR3 sequences, with 10% to 15% observed a single time. The same data also went into a second study, on T cells in Graves' hyperthyroidism and ophthalmopathy.

This receptor was obtained from a woman aged 18-35 years with Graves disease. The chain has TRBV11-2 and TRBJ1-2; TRBD1 matches at 7 bases. The sample was peripheral blood mononuclear cells (PBMCs), taken at new diagnosis, from a patient treated with antithyroid drugs. The CDR3 region is CASSARTGPILANYGYTF. CDR3 nucleotide sequence: TGTGCCAGCAGCGCCCGGACAGGTCCTATTTTAGCTAACTATGGCTACACCTTC.